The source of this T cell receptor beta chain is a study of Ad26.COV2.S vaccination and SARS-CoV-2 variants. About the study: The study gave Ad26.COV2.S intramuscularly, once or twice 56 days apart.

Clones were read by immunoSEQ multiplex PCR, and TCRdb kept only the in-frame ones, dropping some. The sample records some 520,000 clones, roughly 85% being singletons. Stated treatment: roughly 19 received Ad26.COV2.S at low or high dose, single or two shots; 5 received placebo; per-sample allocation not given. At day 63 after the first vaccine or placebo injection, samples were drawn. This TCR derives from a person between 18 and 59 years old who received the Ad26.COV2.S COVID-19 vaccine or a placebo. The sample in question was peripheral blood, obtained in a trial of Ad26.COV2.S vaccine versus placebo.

CDR3 protein: CASSQEIAGGNLAKNIQYF. The CDR3 coding sequence is TGCGCCAGCAGCCAAGAAATAGCGGGAGGGAATCTAGCCAAAAACATTCAGTACTTC. The chain employs TRBV4-1 and TRBJ2-4; 11 nucleotides line up with TRBD2. The germline gives CDR1 MGHRA, CDR2 YSYEKL. Germline trimming cut 0 bases from V and 0 bases from J; bases unmatched to any gene: 7. This CDR3 contains 19 residues.